One sample yielded the 25 T cell receptor beta chains listed below, sequenced in a study of technical replicates of blood from a few donors. Sequencing was performed with immunoSEQ multiplex PCR; in TCRdb, only in-frame clones are kept and a portion is missing. The sample records roughly 62,000 clones, roughly 89% being singletons. Sequencing was performed on PBMCs. The receptors come from a human donor in good health. Some clones in this sample may be carry-over from other donors' samples.

This chain links TRBV4-3 with TRBJ2-7; D might be TRBD1 (6 bases). Deletions cut 4 bases from V and 6 bases from J, with 25 bases between. The CDR3 spans 17 residues. Germline values: CDR1 LGHNA, CDR2 YSLEER. CDR3 nucleotides: TGCGCCAGCAGCCGGACCAGGGGCTCCCCTGCATTTTCCGAGCAGTACTTC. Translating it yields CASSRTRGSPAFSEQYF.

The chain joins TRBV27 to TRBJ2-1; TRBD2 agrees at 13 bases. In germline, CDR1 is MNHEY, CDR2 SMNVEV (reference sequence). V was pared by 5 bases and J by 5 bases, with 6 bases of the junction left unmatched. The CDR3 consists of 16 residues. CDR3 residues: CASSPPGTSGNNEQFF. DNA of the CDR3: TGTGCCAGCAGTCCACCCGGGACTAGCGGGAACAATGAGCAGTTCTTC.

As concerns this clone: One junction end does not reproduce the germline sequence, and a read error may be involved. V is TRBV15 and J is TRBJ2-5, with 8 bases fitting TRBD1. This CDR3 has 12 residues. Germline lookup yields CDR1 LNHNV and CDR2 YYDKDF (reference sequence). The DNA for the CDR3 is TGTGCCACCAGCAGAGATAGGACAGGGCCGAACTTC. Protein product: CATSRDRTGPNF.

A few counts support this clone. The DNA of the CDR3 is TGTGCCAGCAGCTCCGACTTCAATCAGCCCCAGCATTTT. This translates into CASSSDFNQPQHF. This chain connects TRBV6-6 to TRBJ1-5; D ambiguous. V was trimmed by 6 bases and J by 3 bases, leaving 9 bases between them. This CDR3 is 13 amino acids long. The germline CDR1 and CDR2 sequences are MNHNY and SVGAGI (reference sequence).

The rearrangement joins TRBV7-2 to TRBJ2-7, with D possibly being TRBD2 (6 bases). The CDR3 contains 15 residues. Germline loops: CDR1 SGHTA, CDR2 FQGNSA. V gave up 2 bases and J gave up 3 bases, with 14 bases separating them. The CDR3 sequence is CASSLLGGGYYEQYF. CDR3 nucleotide sequence: TGTGCCAGCAGCTTACTCGGGGGAGGCTACTACGAGCAGTACTTC.

The chain is built from TRBV30 and TRBJ1-4, with D possibly matching TRBD1 (5 bases). This CDR3 is built from 13 residues. V lost 8 bases, J lost 8 bases, and 18 bases lay in between. CDR1 is GTSNPN, CDR2 SVGIG, per germline (reference sequence). CDR3 bases: TGTGCCGCGGCTCGGGGGGTCAGCGAAAAACTGTTTTTT. Translating it yields CAAARGVSEKLFF.

V gene TRBV6-5 combines with J gene TRBJ1-2; the D gene is possibly TRBD1 (6 bases). The CDR3 has 14 amino acids. CDR1 and CDR2 from the germline V gene are MNHEY and SVGAGI. The germline V and J ends were trimmed by 1 base and 5 bases, with 11 bases remaining between them. CDR3 bases: TGTGCCAGCAGTTACTTGCCGGGGACATATGGCTACACCTTC. Translation gives CASSYLPGTYGYTF.

V usage is TRBV27 and J usage is TRBJ1-6, with 7 bases lining up with TRBD1. This CDR3 spans 13 amino acids. Trimming cost V 6 bases and J 10 bases; bases outside gene matches: 6. CDR1 MNHEY and CDR2 SMNVEV come from the germline V gene (reference sequence). The DNA for the CDR3 is TGTGCCAGCAGGAAACAGGGGCAATCACCCCTCCACTTT. Its translation: CASRKQGQSPLHF.

The chain recombines TRBV15 with TRBJ1-1; 8 positions agree with TRBD1. After removal of 3 bases from V and 1 base from J, the junction contained 4 bases not matched to a gene. The CDR3 loop spans 15 amino acids. The germline V gene encodes CDR1 LNHNV and CDR2 YYDKDF (reference sequence). Written as DNA, the CDR3 is TGTGCCACCAGCAGCCGGGACAGGACGAACACTGAAGCTTTCTTT. Amino acid sequence: CATSSRDRTNTEAFF.

V is TRBV7-2 and J is TRBJ2-5; D gene ambiguous. Germline assignment: CDR1 SGHTA and CDR2 FQGNSA. The CDR3 spans 14 residues. Trimming pared 5 bases from V and 2 bases from J, leaving 12 bases between. CDR3 sequence: CASSKRYGQETQYF. CDR3 sequence (DNA): TGTGCCAGCAGCAAACGTTACGGTCAAGAGACCCAGTACTTC.

The rearrangement uses TRBV6-5 and TRBJ2-1; D might be TRBD2 (7 bases). Trimming shortened V by 0 bases and J by 8 bases, and 14 bases separated the two germline ends. The CDR3 extends over 15 amino acids. Per the germline V gene, CDR1 is MNHEY and CDR2 is SVGAGI. The CDR3 is CASSYSPGGNYEQFF. DNA for the CDR3: TGTGCCAGCAGTTACTCTCCGGGGGGCAACTATGAGCAGTTCTTC.

The chain employs TRBV18 and TRBJ2-1; 9 bases match TRBD1. Trimming took 5 bases from V and 6 from J; bases not matched to a gene: 20. The germline CDR1 and CDR2 sequences are KGHSH and LQKENI. The CDR3 runs to 19 residues. CDR3 nucleotide sequence: TGTGCCAGCTCATTAACGGGACAGGGTTTTAAGGATTATCCCAATGAGCAGTTCTTC. It codes for CASSLTGQGFKDYPNEQFF.

To note about this clone: Mismatch with germline at one junction end may stem from a read error. The chain carries TRBV11-2 and TRBJ2-3, with 11 bases fitting TRBD2. Germline-derived CDR1 and CDR2 are SGHAT and FQNNGV. This CDR3 spans 17 amino acids. The CDR3 is CASSLARLAGGTNTQYF. CDR3 DNA: TGTGCCAGCAGCTTAGCCCGTCTAGCGGGGGGCACAAATACGCAGTATTTT.

The chain is built from TRBV27 and TRBJ1-2; tentatively, D is TRBD1 (5 bases). Germline V lookup: CDR1 MNHEY, CDR2 SMNVEV (reference sequence). Between the trimmed V and J ends, which lost 3 bases and 4 bases, there was a span of 9 bases. The CDR3 covers 13 residues. The DNA of the CDR3 is TGTGCCAGCAGTTTTAGGGGAGGCTATGGCTACACCTTC. Translation gives CASSFRGGYGYTF.

This chain links TRBV5-3 with TRBJ1-4; D call uncertain. TRBV5-3 is identified as an open reading frame with a role that is uncertain. CDR3 length: 14 residues. With 4 bases removed from V and 4 bases from J, the gap between germline ends came to 11 bases. CDR3 coding DNA: TGTGCCAGAAGCAATGGACTGATTAATGAAAAACTGTTTTTT. It encodes CARSNGLINEKLFF.

In nucleotides, the CDR3 is TGCGCCAGCAGCGCATTAGGAGGGGCAGATACGCAGTATTTT. Protein sequence: CASSALGGADTQYF. The chain has TRBV5-1 and TRBJ2-3; weak D call: TRBD2 (6 bases). V was pared by 4 bases and J by 4 bases, with 13 bases between. The germline gives CDR1 SGHRS, CDR2 YFSETQ. The CDR3 loop spans 14 amino acids.

The chain links TRBV5-1 to TRBJ2-7, with 7 nucleotides matching TRBD1. The CDR3 is 14 residues long. Germline V lookup: CDR1 SGHRS, CDR2 YFSETQ. The J segment lost 3 bases and the V segment lost 4 bases, leaving 7 bases of the junction unmatched. The CDR3 protein is CASSPGTALYEQYF. DNA for the CDR3: TGCGCCAGCAGCCCCGGGACAGCACTCTACGAGCAGTACTTC.

The rearrangement joins TRBV5-1 to TRBJ1-6, with TRBD1 matching over 8 bases. This CDR3 region has 16 residues. V trimming: 4 bases; J trimming: 7 bases; junction bases outside the gene matches: 10. Germline CDR1 and CDR2: SGHRS and YFSETQ. Here the CDR3 reads CASSHPGGAGNSPLHF. The CDR3 nucleotides are TGCGCCAGCAGCCACCCAGGGGGCGCGGGAAATTCACCCCTCCACTTT.

The V gene is TRBV6-1, the J gene TRBJ1-5; D is unresolved. The CDR3 loop spans 15 amino acids. The V and J ends lost 6 bases and 5 bases respectively, with 17 bases between them. Germline V gene sequence: CDR1 MNHNS, CDR2 SASEGT. CDR3 sequence: CASSADTSLYQPQHF. The CDR3 coding sequence is TGTGCCAGCAGCGCCGACACAAGTCTTTATCAGCCCCAGCATTTT.

This chain connects TRBV6-6 to TRBJ1-5, with a possible D match to TRBD1 (6 bases). Germline V gene data show CDR1 as MNHNY and CDR2 as SVGAGI (reference sequence). This CDR3 comprises 14 residues. With 2 bases removed from V and 4 bases from J, the gap between germline ends came to 9 bases. CDR3 in DNA: TGTGCCAGCAGTTACGTGGACAGTAATCAGCCCCAGCATTTT. This sequence encodes CASSYVDSNQPQHF.

This clone appeared once. The CDR3 region has the DNA TGTGCCAGCAGTCTACTATCCGCGGGAGGGCCTGAGACCCAGTACTTC. This translates into CASSLLSAGGPETQYF. This chain joins TRBV27 and TRBJ2-5, with 9 bases aligning to TRBD2. The CDR3 covers 16 residues. After removal of 5 bases from V and 5 bases from J, the junction contained 12 bases not matched to a gene. CDR1 is MNHEY and CDR2 is SMNVEV in the germline V gene (reference sequence).

The V call is TRBV6-5, the J call TRBJ1-1; 8 nucleotides line up with TRBD1. CDR1 and CDR2 from the germline V gene are MNHEY and SVGAGI. V lost 2 bases, J lost 5 bases, and 7 bases stayed unmatched. This CDR3 contains 15 residues. In DNA, the CDR3 is TGTGCCAGCAGTTACCAGGGGGCGCTTGGGACTGAAGCTTTCTTT. Encoded protein: CASSYQGALGTEAFF.

This chain joins TRBV28 and TRBJ1-5; TRBD1 agrees at 8 bases. V lost 5 bases to trimming and J lost 2 bases; unmatched junction nucleotides: 8. The CDR3 is made up of 16 amino acids. The germline CDR1 and CDR2 sequences are MDHEN and SYDVKM. The DNA of the CDR3 is TGTGCCAGCAGTCTCTACAGGGGGGTTGGCAATCAGCCCCAGCATTTT. Amino acid sequence: CASSLYRGVGNQPQHF.

The sample holds a few counts of this clone. The CDR3 is CASSSVGQGGTEAFF. CDR3 nucleotides: TGTGCCAGCAGTAGCGTCGGACAGGGAGGGACTGAAGCTTTCTTT. The chain employs TRBV5-4 and TRBJ1-1, with TRBD1 identical over 8 bases. The CDR3 runs to 15 residues. The V gene end was trimmed by 5 bases and the J gene end by 5 bases; junction bases not matched to a gene: 11. CDR1 and CDR2 from the germline V gene are SGHNT and YYREEE (reference sequence).

This chain links TRBV6-5 with TRBJ1-6; TRBD1 might be the D (5 bases). This CDR3 spans 15 amino acids. The V end lost 0 bases, the J end lost 8 bases, and 11 bases lay between the germline ends. Germline V CDR1 and CDR2: MNHEY, SVGAGI. CDR3 nucleotide sequence: TGTGCCAGCAGTTACTCGAGTGGGGGGGATTCACCCCTCCACTTT. Its protein is CASSYSSGGDSPLHF.